This T cell receptor beta chain appears in the sequencing data of a study of T-cell memory formation after mild COVID-19. Study-level findings and limits: Contracting clones, day 15 to 85, had balanced CD4/CD8, and later expanders favored CD4+. Cross-reactive memory seemingly joined, as some responding clones were found in pre-infection memory.

Germline CDR1 is SNHLY and CDR2 is FYNNEI. The CDR3 spans 13 residues. V gave up 8 bases and J gave up 5 bases, with 14 bases separating them. Of note for this clonotype: Its matching antigen is unknown.

TCR alpha and TCR beta cDNA libraries carrying sample barcodes and UMIs were produced by 5'RACE using constant-segment primers. Using its own MiXCR run on the 5' RACE reads, TCRdb lists one record per CDR3 protein. The data show 45,000 to 65,000 distinct CDR3 sequences, around a tenth seen once. This TCR came from a man aged 18 to 29 who had mild COVID-19 (a few samples of this study predate the infection). Cell type and time point are not known. Material: PBMCs or a T cell subset sorted from them (not recorded which). The chain has TRBV2 and TRBJ2-3; D may be TRBD1 (6 bases). The CDR3 DNA follows: TGTGCCAGCTTTAGGGGGTTGGTAGATACGCAGTATTTT. Protein product: CASFRGLVDTQYF.